The sequence of this T cell receptor (beta chain) was determined in a study of blood T cell repertoires in COVID-19. Study at large: The cDNA or gDNA used as material had been derived from T cells, B-cell-depleted T cells, or PBMCs.

Original processing methods: Reference gene primer amplification gave estimated nucleated cell counts. The data were produced by immunoSEQ multiplex PCR, yet TCRdb's version contains in-frame clones alone and is incomplete. Clone size and the V and J calls come from that table; the DNA yielded D and trimming. Among around 87,000 clones, around four fifths were seen once, and the ten largest hold roughly 15%. This clone has a single count. Germline V lookup: CDR1 SGHTA, CDR2 FQGTGA. Losses at the gene ends were 1 base for V and 6 bases for J; bases not matched to a gene: 5. The CDR3 is made up of 15 amino acids.

The source material was peripheral blood. This TCR was recovered from a human donor in a cohort sampled during active COVID-19. The gene calls are TRBV7-3 and TRBJ2-4; 8 positions agree with TRBD1. CDR3 protein: CASSLSPGQGNIQYF. For the CDR3, the DNA is TGTGCCAGCAGCTTAAGCCCCGGACAGGGAAACATTCAGTACTTC.